The present T cell receptor (beta chain) was sequenced within a study of CD8 T cells in Susac syndrome. When the RNA was reverse transcribed, random hexamers were used with an input of roughly 0.45 to 1 ug. The method of amplification for TCR beta CDR3 was immunoSEQ multiplex PCR, covering 54 Vbeta and 13 Jbeta. TCRdb re-called the immunoSEQ multiplex PCR reads through MiXCR, storing one row per CDR3 protein. This repertoire shows around 140,000 distinct CDR3 sequences, 85% to 95% found once; its top ten account for approximately 0.11%. CDR3 length: 13 residues. V gave up 3 bases and J gave up 1 base, with 6 bases separating them. The V gene's germline CDR1 is LGHDT and CDR2 YNNKEL (reference sequence).

V gene TRBV3-1 combines with J gene TRBJ1-1; D not certain. This sequence was found in a human donor with multiple sclerosis. Input material: CD4+ T cells from PBMCs. The CDR3 sequence: CASSHIGNTEAFF. DNA for the CDR3: TGTGCCAGCAGCCACATAGGGAACACTGAAGCTTTCTTT.